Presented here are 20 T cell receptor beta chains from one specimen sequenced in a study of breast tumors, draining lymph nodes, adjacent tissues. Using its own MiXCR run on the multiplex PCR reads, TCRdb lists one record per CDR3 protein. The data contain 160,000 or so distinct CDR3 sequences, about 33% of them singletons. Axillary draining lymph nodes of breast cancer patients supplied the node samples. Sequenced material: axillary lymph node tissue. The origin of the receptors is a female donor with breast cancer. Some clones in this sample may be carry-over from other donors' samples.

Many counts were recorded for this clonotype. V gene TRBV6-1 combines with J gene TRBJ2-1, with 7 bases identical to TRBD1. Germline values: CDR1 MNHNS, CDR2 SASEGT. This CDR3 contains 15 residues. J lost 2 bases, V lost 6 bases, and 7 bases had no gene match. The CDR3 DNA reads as TGTGCCAGCAGCTCAGGGGACAGCCCCTACAATGAGCAGTTCTTC. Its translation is CASSSGDSPYNEQFF.

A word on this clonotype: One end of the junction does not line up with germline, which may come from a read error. The CDR3 DNA is TGTGCCAGCAATGACTCGCTAGACTCTGGGGCCAACGTCCTGACTTTC. Its protein is CASNDSLDSGANVLTF. This rearrangement joins TRBV6-4 to TRBJ2-6; no firm D call. The CDR3 totals 16 residues. The germline V gene has CDR1 MRHNA and CDR2 SNTAGT.

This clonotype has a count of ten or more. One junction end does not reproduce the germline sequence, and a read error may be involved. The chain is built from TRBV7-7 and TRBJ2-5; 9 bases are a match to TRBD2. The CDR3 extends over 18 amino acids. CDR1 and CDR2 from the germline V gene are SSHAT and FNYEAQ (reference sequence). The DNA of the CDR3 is TGTGCTAGCAGCTTAATTCCCCCTGGAGCGGGGGGCCAAGAGACCCAGTACTTC. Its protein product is CASSLIPPGAGGQETQYF.

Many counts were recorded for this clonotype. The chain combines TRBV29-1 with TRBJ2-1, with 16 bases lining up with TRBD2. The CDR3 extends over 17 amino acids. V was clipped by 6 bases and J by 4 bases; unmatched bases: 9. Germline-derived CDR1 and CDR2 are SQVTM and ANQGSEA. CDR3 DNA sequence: TGCAGCGTGTCGGGACTAGCGGGGGGGCAAGGGTACAATGAGCAGTTCTTC. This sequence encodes CSVSGLAGGQGYNEQFF.

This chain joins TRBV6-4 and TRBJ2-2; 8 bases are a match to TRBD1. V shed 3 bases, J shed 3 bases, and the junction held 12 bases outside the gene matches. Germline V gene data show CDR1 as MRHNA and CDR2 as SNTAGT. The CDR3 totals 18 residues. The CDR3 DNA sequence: TGTGCCAGCAGTGAAGGACAGGGTAAAGCGCCGGACACCGGGGAGCTGTTTTTT. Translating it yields CASSEGQGKAPDTGELFF.

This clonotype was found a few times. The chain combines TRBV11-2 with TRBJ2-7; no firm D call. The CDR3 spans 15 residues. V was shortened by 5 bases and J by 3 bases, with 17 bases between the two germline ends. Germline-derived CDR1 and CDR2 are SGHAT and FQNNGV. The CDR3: CASSLGPSTGYEQYF. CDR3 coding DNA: TGTGCCAGCAGCCTCGGCCCTTCAACGGGCTACGAGCAGTACTTC. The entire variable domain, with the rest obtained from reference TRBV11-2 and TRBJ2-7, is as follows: EAGVAQSPRYKIIEKRQSVAFWCNPISGHATLYWYQQILGQGPKLLIQFQNNGVVDDSQLPKDRFSAERLKGVDSTLKIQPAKLEDSAVYLCASSLGPSTGYEQYFGPGTRLTVT.

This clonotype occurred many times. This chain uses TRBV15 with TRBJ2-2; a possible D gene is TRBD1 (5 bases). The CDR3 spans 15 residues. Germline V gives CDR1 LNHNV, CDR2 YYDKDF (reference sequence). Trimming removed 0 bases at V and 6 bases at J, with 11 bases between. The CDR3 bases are TGTGCCACCAGCAGAGATAGGGGCAGATCCGGGGAGCTGTTTTTT. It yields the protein CATSRDRGRSGELFF. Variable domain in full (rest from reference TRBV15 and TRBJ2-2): DAMVIQNPRYQVTQFGKPVTLSCSQTLNHNVMYWYQQKSSQAPKLLFHYYDKDFNNEADTPDNFQSRRPNTSFCFLDIRSPGLGDTAMYLCATSRDRGRSGELFFGEGSRLTVL.

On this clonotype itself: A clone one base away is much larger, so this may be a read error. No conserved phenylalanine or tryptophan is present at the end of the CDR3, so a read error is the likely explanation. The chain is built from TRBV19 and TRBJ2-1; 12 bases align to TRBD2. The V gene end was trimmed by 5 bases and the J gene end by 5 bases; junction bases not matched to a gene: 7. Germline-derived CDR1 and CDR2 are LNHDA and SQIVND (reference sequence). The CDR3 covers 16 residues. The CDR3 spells CASSRRTSGTHNEQFS. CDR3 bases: TGTGCCAGTAGTCGACGGACTAGCGGGACCCACAATGAGCAGTTCTCC.

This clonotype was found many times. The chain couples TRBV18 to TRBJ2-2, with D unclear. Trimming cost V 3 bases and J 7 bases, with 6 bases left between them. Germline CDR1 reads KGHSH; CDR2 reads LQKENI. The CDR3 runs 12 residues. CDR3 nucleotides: TGTGCCAGCTCACCTCTCGTCGGGGAGCTGTTTTTT. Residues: CASSPLVGELFF.

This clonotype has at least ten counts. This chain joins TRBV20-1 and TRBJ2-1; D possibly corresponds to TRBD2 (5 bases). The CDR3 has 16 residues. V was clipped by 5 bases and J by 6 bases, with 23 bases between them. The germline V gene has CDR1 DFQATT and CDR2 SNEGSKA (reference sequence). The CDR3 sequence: CSAYPGGLTVGNEQFF. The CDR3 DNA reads TGCAGTGCTTATCCCGGCGGGCTTACAGTAGGCAATGAGCAGTTCTTC.

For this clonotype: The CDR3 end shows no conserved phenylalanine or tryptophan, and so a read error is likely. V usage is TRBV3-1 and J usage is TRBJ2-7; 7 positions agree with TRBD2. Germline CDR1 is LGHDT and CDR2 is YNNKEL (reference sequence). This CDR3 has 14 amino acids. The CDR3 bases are TGCGCCAGCAGCCAGATAGCGGGCCATTACGAGCAGTACTCC. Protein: CASSQIAGHYEQYS.

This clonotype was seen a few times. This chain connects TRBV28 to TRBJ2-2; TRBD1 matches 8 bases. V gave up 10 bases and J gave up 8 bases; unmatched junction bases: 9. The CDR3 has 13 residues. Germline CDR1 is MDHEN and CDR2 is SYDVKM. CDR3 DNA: TGTGCCACCGTGACAGGGGCGATTGGGGAGCTGTTTTTT. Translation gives CATVTGAIGELFF.

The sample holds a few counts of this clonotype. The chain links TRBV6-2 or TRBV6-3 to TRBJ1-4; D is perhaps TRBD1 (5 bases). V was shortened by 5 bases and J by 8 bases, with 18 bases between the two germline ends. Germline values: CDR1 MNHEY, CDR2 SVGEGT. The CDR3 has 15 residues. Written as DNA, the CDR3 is TGTGCCAGCAGTCCGGGGTCGCAAGGGGCAGAAAAACTGTTTTTT. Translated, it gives CASSPGSQGAEKLFF.

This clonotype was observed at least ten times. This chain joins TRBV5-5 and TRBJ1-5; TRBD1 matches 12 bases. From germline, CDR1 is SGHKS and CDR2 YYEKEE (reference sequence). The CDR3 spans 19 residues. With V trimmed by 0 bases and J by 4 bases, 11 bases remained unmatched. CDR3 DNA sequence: TGTGCCAGCAGCTTGGGGCTGGGACAGGGGGCGATGGGGAATCAGCCCCAGCATTTT. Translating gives CASSLGLGQGAMGNQPQHF.

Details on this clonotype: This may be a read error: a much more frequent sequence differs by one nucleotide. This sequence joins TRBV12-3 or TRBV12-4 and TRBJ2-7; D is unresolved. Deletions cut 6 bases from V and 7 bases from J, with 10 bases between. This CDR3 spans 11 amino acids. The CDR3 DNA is TGTGCCAGCAGAGACGGGTTTGAGCAGTACTTC. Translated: CASRDGFEQYF.

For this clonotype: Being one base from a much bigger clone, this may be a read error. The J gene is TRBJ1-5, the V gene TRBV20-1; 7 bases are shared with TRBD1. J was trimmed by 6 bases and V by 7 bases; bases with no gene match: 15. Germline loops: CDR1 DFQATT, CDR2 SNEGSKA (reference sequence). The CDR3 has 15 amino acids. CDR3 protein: CSVGTEKNLTQPQHF. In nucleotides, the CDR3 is TGCAGTGTCGGGACAGAAAAAAACCTCACTCAGCCCCAGCATTTT.

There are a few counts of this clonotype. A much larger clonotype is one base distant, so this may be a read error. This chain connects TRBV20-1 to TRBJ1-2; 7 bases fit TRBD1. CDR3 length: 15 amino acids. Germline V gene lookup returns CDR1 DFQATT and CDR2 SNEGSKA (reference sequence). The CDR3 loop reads CSASSGGPFNYGHTF. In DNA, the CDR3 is TGCAGTGCTAGTTCAGGGGGGCCCTTTAACTATGGCCACACCTTC.

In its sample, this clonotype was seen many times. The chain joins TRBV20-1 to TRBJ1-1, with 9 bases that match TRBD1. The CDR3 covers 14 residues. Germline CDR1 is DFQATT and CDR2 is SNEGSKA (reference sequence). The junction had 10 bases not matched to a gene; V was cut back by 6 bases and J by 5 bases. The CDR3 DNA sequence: TGCAGTGCCCCGGACAGGGGATTACGTACTGAAGCTTTCTTT. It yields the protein CSAPDRGLRTEAFF.

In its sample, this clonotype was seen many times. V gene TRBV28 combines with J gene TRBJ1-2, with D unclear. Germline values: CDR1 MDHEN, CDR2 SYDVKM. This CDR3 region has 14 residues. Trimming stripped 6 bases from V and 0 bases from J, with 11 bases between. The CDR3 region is CASSPPPTNYGYTF. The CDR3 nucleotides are TGTGCCAGCAGCCCCCCTCCGACTAACTATGGCTACACCTTC.

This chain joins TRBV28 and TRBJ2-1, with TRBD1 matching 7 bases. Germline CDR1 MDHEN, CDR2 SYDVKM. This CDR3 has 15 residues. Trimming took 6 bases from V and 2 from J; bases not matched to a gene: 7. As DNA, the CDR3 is TGTGCCAGCAGACGGACAGGTTACACCTACAATGAGCAGTTCTTC. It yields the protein CASRRTGYTYNEQFF.